This is a list of T cell receptor beta chains from one sample in a study of T cells in Graves' hyperthyroidism and ophthalmopathy. Using its own MiXCR run on the multiplex PCR reads, TCRdb lists one record per CDR3 protein. The sample lists hundreds of thousands of distinct CDR3 sequences, 15% to 20% seen once, with about 3.8% in the top ten. Material: blood. The receptors here all came from a woman in her 30s with Graves' hyperthyroidism. Each CDR3 is given with its conserved first and last residue. A D gene is named only where the DNA matches it firmly. Clone sizes are given selectively: once, few, many, or a class where the clone is expanded.

TRBV28	-	TRBJ2-1	-	CASIGGSSYNEQFF	TGTGCCAGCATAGGGGGGAGCTCCTACAATGAGCAGTTCTTC
TRBV28	-	TRBJ2-6	-	CASSPPGQLYSGANVLTF	TGTGCCAGCAGTCCCCCGGGACAACTCTACTCTGGGGCCAACGTCCTGACTTTC
TRBV29-1	-	TRBJ1-1	many	CSAHKVRLNTEAFF	TGCAGCGCCCATAAGGTGAGATTGAACACTGAAGCTTTCTTT
TRBV27	-	TRBJ2-7	many	CASSLWESSYEQYF	TGTGCCAGCAGTTTGTGGGAGAGCTCCTACGAGCAGTACTTC
TRBV28	TRBD1	TRBJ1-2	once	CASSSAGTGFSKVYGYTF	TGTGCCAGCAGTTCAGCCGGGACAGGGTTTTCTAAGGTCTATGGCTACACCTTC
TRBV10-3	-	TRBJ1-1	many	CAIRETGEAFF	TGTGCCATCAGGGAGACAGGTGAAGCTTTCTTT
TRBV12-3/TRBV12-4	-	TRBJ1-1	-	CASTPGPGGDTEAFF	TGTGCCAGCACCCCGGGGCCGGGAGGCGACACTGAAGCTTTCTTT
TRBV6-1	-	TRBJ2-1	few	CASRNIATSSYNEQFF	TGTGCCAGCAGGAATATCGCGACCAGCTCCTACAATGAGCAGTTCTTC
TRBV11-2	TRBD1	TRBJ1-5	many	CATQGADQPQHF	TGTGCCACGCAGGGGGCCGATCAGCCCCAGCATTTT
TRBV7-2	-	TRBJ2-5	many	CASSLAVMQETQYF	TGTGCCAGCAGCTTAGCGGTGATGCAAGAGACCCAGTACTTC
TRBV6-1	-	TRBJ1-4	many	CASSVNSATNEKLFF	TGTGCCAGCAGTGTCAACAGCGCAACTAATGAAAAACTGTTTTTT
TRBV20-1	TRBD1	TRBJ1-1	many	CSASGAGGAFF	TGCAGTGCCTCGGGGGCAGGGGGAGCTTTCTTT
TRBV6-1	-	TRBJ1-1	many	CASSAVFRAFF	TGTGCCAGCAGCGCGGTCTTCCGGGCTTTCTTT
TRBV19	-	TRBJ1-3	-	CASSRTPGNTIYF	TGTGCCAGCAGCAGGACTCCTGGAAACACCATATATTTT
TRBV12-3/TRBV12-4	-	TRBJ1-2	-	CASSPAGVGDGYTF	TGTGCCAGCAGCCCCGCAGGGGTTGGGGATGGCTACACCTTC
TRBV12-3/TRBV12-4	TRBD1	TRBJ1-1	many	CASSYNRGQTEAFF	TGTGCCAGCAGTTATAACAGGGGTCAGACTGAAGCTTTCTTT
TRBV5-1	TRBD2	TRBJ2-3	-	CASSFGSTSGSGTQYF	TGCGCCAGCAGCTTTGGGTCGACTAGCGGGAGCGGTACGCAGTATTTT
TRBV27	TRBD2	TRBJ2-7	few	CASSWTSGRAEQYF	TGTGCCAGCAGTTGGACTAGCGGGAGGGCCGAGCAGTACTTC
TRBV10-3	-	TRBJ2-7	many	CAISGPESSVSSYEQYF	TGTGCCATCAGTGGTCCCGAGTCGAGCGTGAGCTCCTACGAGCAGTACTTC
TRBV29-1	TRBD2	TRBJ2-2	-	CSVEDSAELAGPGELFF	TGCAGCGTTGAAGATTCCGCTGAGCTAGCGGGACCGGGGGAGCTGTTTTTT
TRBV5-1	TRBD1	TRBJ1-1	many	CASSLRQGRAEAFF	TGCGCCAGCAGCCTTAGACAGGGTCGGGCTGAAGCTTTCTTT
TRBV7-2	-	TRBJ2-2	-	CASKGLDTGELVF	TGTGCCAGCAAGGGCTTGGACACCGGGGAGCTGGTTTTT
TRBV12-3/TRBV12-4	-	TRBJ1-5	many	CASSPPAGSNQPQHF	TGTGCCAGCAGTCCGCCTGCTGGTAGCAATCAGCCCCAGCATTTT
TRBV29-1	TRBD2	TRBJ2-2	-	CSVGLAGDGELFF	TGCAGCGTGGGACTAGCGGGAGACGGGGAGCTGTTTTTT
TRBV7-8	TRBD1	TRBJ1-5	many	CASSTGTGKQPQHF	TGTGCCAGCAGCACCGGGACAGGCAAGCAGCCCCAGCATTTT
TRBV7-9	TRBD1	TRBJ1-4	few	CASSKDRATNEKLFF	TGTGCCAGCAGCAAGGACAGGGCCACCAATGAAAAACTGTTTTTT
TRBV13	-	TRBJ1-1	-	CATSSQGHTEAFF	TGTGCCACCAGTTCCCAGGGACACACTGAAGCTTTCTTT
TRBV5-1	TRBD1	TRBJ1-3	-	CASSSSGTAGNTIYF	TGCGCCAGCAGCAGCTCCGGGACAGCTGGAAACACCATATATTTT
TRBV5-6	TRBD1	TRBJ2-3	-	CASSWKTGSDTDTQYF	TGTGCCAGCAGCTGGAAGACAGGGTCCGACACAGATACGCAGTATTTT
TRBV12-3/TRBV12-4	-	TRBJ1-1	many	CASSLAEGTEAFF	TGTGCCAGCAGCTTAGCGGAGGGGACTGAAGCTTTCTTT
TRBV11-2	TRBD1	TRBJ2-1	few	CASRGGDRALNEQFF	TGTGCCAGCAGAGGAGGGGACAGGGCGTTAAATGAGCAGTTCTTC
TRBV3-1	TRBD1	TRBJ2-5	many	CASSPTPVRGLGRETQYF	TGTGCCAGCAGCCCCACCCCGGTCAGGGGGCTCGGACGAGAGACCCAGTACTTC
TRBV7-2	-	TRBJ1-2	few	CASSLGSGQSYGYTF	TGTGCCAGCAGCTTGGGCTCCGGACAGTCATATGGCTACACCTTC
TRBV5-1	TRBD2	TRBJ2-2	few	CASSPRTSGPYINTGELFF	TGCGCCAGCAGCCCACGGACTAGCGGGCCCTATATCAACACCGGGGAGCTGTTTTTT
TRBV18	-	TRBJ1-2	few	CASSLQEHPTYGYTF	TGTGCCAGCTCACTACAGGAGCACCCAACCTATGGCTACACCTTC
TRBV19	-	TRBJ2-4	few	CASSIGEAGTLENIQYF	TGTGCCAGTAGTATAGGGGAGGCAGGGACGCTGGAAAACATTCAGTACTTC
TRBV20-1	-	TRBJ2-7	few	CSASPHSYEQYF	TGCAGTGCTAGTCCTCATTCCTACGAGCAGTACTTC
TRBV28	-	TRBJ2-7	many	CASSLEGDPYEQYF	TGTGCCAGCAGCCTTGAAGGGGACCCCTACGAGCAGTACTTC
TRBV19	TRBD2	TRBJ2-1	-	CASNPGGYNEQFF	TGTGCCAGTAACCCGGGAGGGTACAATGAGCAGTTCTTC
TRBV10-3	-	TRBJ2-7	many	CAISESTSPHEQYF	TGTGCCATCAGTGAGTCGACGAGCCCCCACGAGCAGTACTTC
TRBV30	-	TRBJ2-7	many	CAWTPQVSYEQYF	TGTGCCTGGACCCCTCAGGTGTCCTACGAGCAGTACTTC
TRBV5-1	-	TRBJ2-2	-	CASSFRGDGELFF	TGCGCCAGCAGCTTTCGGGGAGACGGGGAGCTGTTTTTT
TRBV18	-	TRBJ1-1	many	CASSPGTQNTEAFF	TGTGCCAGCTCACCCGGGACCCAGAACACTGAAGCTTTCTTT
TRBV18	TRBD1	TRBJ2-5	many	CASSDRGPETQYF	TGTGCCAGCTCGGACAGGGGGCCGGAGACCCAGTACTTC
TRBV7-2	TRBD1	TRBJ1-4	few	CASSRDRFNEKLFF	TGTGCCAGCAGCCGGGACAGATTTAATGAAAAACTGTTTTTT
TRBV7-9	-	TRBJ2-3	few	CASSLSGVRFTDTQYF	TGTGCCAGCAGCTTATCAGGGGTCAGATTCACAGATACGCAGTATTTT